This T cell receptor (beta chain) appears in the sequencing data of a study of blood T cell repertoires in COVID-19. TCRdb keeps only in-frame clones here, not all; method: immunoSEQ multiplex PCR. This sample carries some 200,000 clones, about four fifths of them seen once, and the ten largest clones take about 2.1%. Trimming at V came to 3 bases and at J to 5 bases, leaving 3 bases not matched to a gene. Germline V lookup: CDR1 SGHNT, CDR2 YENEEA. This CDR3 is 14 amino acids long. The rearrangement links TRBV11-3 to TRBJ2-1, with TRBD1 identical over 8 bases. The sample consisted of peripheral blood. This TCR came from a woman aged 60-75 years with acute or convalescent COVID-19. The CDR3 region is CASSFQGANNEQFF. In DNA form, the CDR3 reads TGTGCCAGCAGCTTCCAGGGGGCTAACAATGAGCAGTTCTTC. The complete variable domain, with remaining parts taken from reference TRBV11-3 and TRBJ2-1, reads EAGVVQSPRYKIIEKKQPVAFWCNPISGHNTLYWYLQNLGQGPELLIRYENEEAVDDSQLPKDRFSAERLKGVDSTLKIQPAELGDSAVYLCASSFQGANNEQFFGPGTRLTVL.